The clone carrying this T cell receptor beta chain showed up just once. The PCR contained 60 Vbeta and 13 Jbeta primers. Measured with immunoSEQ multiplex PCR; TCRdb has only the in-frame clones, and not every one. The data contain roughly 110,000 clones, around three quarters of them singletons. This entry comes from a study of cytomegalovirus exposure and HLA in healthy donors. Trimming pared 2 bases from V and 0 bases from J, leaving 10 bases between. This CDR3 has 15 amino acids. Per the germline V gene, CDR1 is SEHNR and CDR2 is FQNEAQ (reference sequence). The chain links TRBV7-9 to TRBJ1-1; D perhaps matches TRBD1 (6 bases). This sequence was found in a male donor in good health and CMV-seronegative. The sample was PBMCs. The CDR3 DNA reads as TGTGCCAGCAGCTTATGGGCAGGGGTGAACACTGAAGCTTTCTTT. It translates to CASSLWAGVNTEAFF.